Reported below is one TCR beta chain. The data are from a study of blood T cell repertoires in COVID-19. Some clones are missing from TCRdb's copy, which holds only in-frame ones; the method was immunoSEQ multiplex PCR. This sample has 150,000 or so clones, with over 70% found just once. There are 14 residues in the CDR3. From germline, CDR1 is ENHRY and CDR2 SYGVKD. V lost 10 bases and J lost 8; bases outside the gene matches: 7. Specimen: PBMCs or T cells enriched from blood (not recorded which). This TCR came from a woman between 50 and 59 years old in a cohort exposed to, infected with or recovered from COVID-19 (not recorded which). J is TRBJ1-6 and V is TRBV10-3; 11 bases are shared with TRBD1. CDR3 amino acids: CATGGQGADSPLHF. Written as DNA, the CDR3 is TGTGCCACCGGAGGACAGGGGGCGGATTCACCCCTCCACTTT.